A selection of T cell receptor beta chains follows, all from one sample in a study of T cell responses to AZD1222 COVID-19 vaccine. TCRdb keeps only in-frame clones here, not all; method: immunoSEQ multiplex PCR. The sample holds about 110,000 clones, 75% to 95% seen once. Here the sequenced sample was peripheral blood, taken 28 days after the second AZD1222 dose. All receptors derive from an adult who received the AZD1222 COVID-19 vaccine. Each CDR3 is given with its conserved first and last residue. Fields, in order: J gene, clone size, V gene, CDR3 length, D gene, CDR3 protein, CDR3 DNA. A D gene is named only where the DNA matches it firmly. A clone size is listed for some rows: how often the clone was seen (once, few, many), or a class if it is expanded.

J: TRBJ2-2; size: few; V: TRBV5-4; length: 16; D: TRBD2; CDR3: CASSPPGLAVAGELFF; DNA: TGTGCCAGCAGCCCTCCGGGACTAGCGGTTGCCGGGGAGCTGTTTTTT
J: TRBJ1-1; size: -; V: TRBV7-6; length: 16; D: TRBD1; CDR3: CASSPRTGQMNTEAFF; DNA: TGTGCCAGCAGCCCCCGGACAGGGCAGATGAACACTGAAGCTTTCTTT
J: TRBJ2-7; size: -; V: TRBV10-2; length: 15; D: TRBD2; CDR3: CASSEWREGQGEQYF; DNA: TGCGCCAGCAGTGAGTGGCGGGAGGGCCAGGGGGAGCAGTACTTC
J: TRBJ1-5; size: -; V: TRBV27; length: 17; D: TRBD1; CDR3: CASSLFGQGDSNQPQHF; DNA: TGTGCCAGCAGTTTATTCGGACAGGGTGATAGCAATCAGCCCCAGCATTTT
J: TRBJ2-1; size: -; V: TRBV29-1; length: 13; D: -; CDR3: CSAWTESYNEQFF; DNA: TGCAGCGCGTGGACAGAAAGCTACAATGAGCAGTTCTTC
J: TRBJ2-3; size: -; V: TRBV9; length: 12; D: -; CDR3: CASSVSADTQYF; DNA: TGTGCCAGCAGCGTATCAGCAGATACGCAGTATTTT
J: TRBJ2-1; size: -; V: TRBV28; length: 14; D: TRBD2; CDR3: CASSFLAGRNEQFF; DNA: TGTGCCAGCAGTTTTCTAGCGGGTAGAAATGAGCAGTTCTTC
J: TRBJ2-3; size: -; V: TRBV5-4; length: 16; D: TRBD2; CDR3: CASSLDPGGAPDTQYF; DNA: TGTGCCAGCAGCTTGGATCCCGGGGGGGCCCCAGATACGCAGTATTTT
J: TRBJ1-2; size: -; V: TRBV15; length: 15; D: -; CDR3: CATSREEGSNYGYTF; DNA: TGTGCCACCAGCAGAGAAGAGGGAAGTAACTATGGCTACACCTTC
J: TRBJ1-1; size: -; V: TRBV29-1; length: 12; D: -; CDR3: CSVEEARYEAFF; DNA: TGCAGCGTTGAGGAGGCGCGGTACGAAGCTTTCTTT
J: TRBJ2-2; size: -; V: TRBV19; length: 15; D: -; CDR3: CASSIRTPNTGELFF; DNA: TGTGCCAGTAGTATTAGGACACCGAACACCGGGGAGCTGTTTTTT
J: TRBJ2-2; size: -; V: TRBV27; length: 14; D: TRBD2; CDR3: CASSQGTSAGELFF; DNA: TGTGCCAGCAGTCAGGGGACTAGCGCTGGGGAGCTGTTTTTT
J: TRBJ2-7; size: -; V: TRBV6-2/TRBV6-3; length: 15; D: TRBD2; CDR3: CASSWGLAGGYEQYF; DNA: TGTGCCAGCAGTTGGGGACTAGCGGGAGGGTACGAGCAGTACTTC
J: TRBJ2-7; size: -; V: TRBV27; length: 12; D: -; CDR3: CASSLGGIEQYF; DNA: TGTGCCAGCAGTTTGGGTGGGATCGAGCAGTACTTC
J: TRBJ2-1; size: -; V: TRBV23-1; length: 14; D: -; CDR3: CASSPSGGSCEQFF; DNA: TGCGCCAGCAGTCCCTCGGGCGGCAGTTGTGAGCAGTTCTTC
J: TRBJ2-2; size: -; V: TRBV19; length: 16; D: -; CDR3: CASTPSRLTNTGELFF; DNA: TGTGCCAGTACCCCCTCTAGGTTGACGAACACCGGGGAGCTGTTTTTT
J: TRBJ1-1; size: -; V: TRBV18; length: 14; D: -; CDR3: CASSLTGLNTEAFF; DNA: TGTGCCAGCTCACTTACAGGGTTGAACACTGAAGCTTTCTTT
J: TRBJ2-1; size: -; V: TRBV5-1; length: 13; D: -; CDR3: CASKREFGNEQFF; DNA: TGCGCCAGCAAACGGGAGTTTGGCAATGAGCAGTTCTTC
J: TRBJ1-5; size: -; V: TRBV4-1; length: 16; D: TRBD1; CDR3: CASSQDRPGGLQPQHF; DNA: TGCGCCAGCAGCCAAGATAGGCCAGGGGGTCTTCAGCCCCAGCATTTT
J: TRBJ2-1; size: few; V: TRBV19; length: 14; D: TRBD2; CDR3: CASSAPGLAGMWFF; DNA: TGTGCCAGTAGTGCCCCGGGACTAGCGGGAATGTGGTTCTTC
J: TRBJ1-5; size: -; V: TRBV28; length: 19; D: TRBD1; CDR3: CASSPVGTGSGKNNQPQHF; DNA: TGTGCCAGCAGTCCCGTTGGGACAGGGTCGGGGAAAAACAATCAGCCCCAGCATTTT
J: TRBJ2-7; size: -; V: TRBV4-1; length: 11; D: -; CDR3: CAGRVTYEQYF; DNA: TGCGCCGGAAGGGTTACTTACGAGCAGTACTTC
J: TRBJ2-1; size: -; V: TRBV7-2; length: 15; D: TRBD2; CDR3: CASSETSAPYNEQFF; DNA: TGTGCCAGCAGCGAAACTAGCGCTCCTTACAATGAGCAGTTCTTC
J: TRBJ1-2; size: -; V: TRBV5-6; length: 15; D: TRBD1; CDR3: CASSRTGYYFYGYTF; DNA: TGTGCCAGCAGCCGGACAGGCTACTACTTCTATGGCTACACCTTC
J: TRBJ1-2; size: -; V: TRBV20-1; length: 15; D: -; CDR3: CSASSSGTGFYGYTF; DNA: TGCAGTGCTAGTTCCTCCGGGACGGGATTTTATGGCTACACCTTC
J: TRBJ1-6; size: -; V: TRBV5-4; length: 15; D: -; CDR3: CASGTQQGENSPLHF; DNA: TGTGCCAGCGGGACCCAACAGGGAGAAAATTCACCCCTCCACTTT
J: TRBJ2-1; size: -; V: TRBV5-1; length: 13; D: -; CDR3: CASSAGQFNEQFF; DNA: TGCGCCAGCAGCGCGGGACAGTTCAATGAGCAGTTCTTC
J: TRBJ2-2; size: -; V: TRBV5-1; length: 16; D: -; CDR3: CASRHRQLGNTGELFF; DNA: TGCGCCAGCAGGCATCGACAGTTGGGGAACACCGGGGAGCTGTTTTTT
J: TRBJ2-1; size: -; V: TRBV7-9; length: 15; D: TRBD1; CDR3: CASSPGTGMVNEQFF; DNA: TGTGCCAGCAGCCCCGGGACAGGGATGGTCAATGAGCAGTTCTTC
J: TRBJ1-2; size: -; V: TRBV27; length: 16; D: -; CDR3: CASSLAGASPNYGYTF; DNA: TGTGCCAGCAGTTTAGCGGGGGCGTCGCCTAACTATGGCTACACCTTC
J: TRBJ2-7; size: -; V: TRBV7-2; length: 11; D: -; CDR3: CASSSSLEQYF; DNA: TGTGCCAGCAGCTCTTCCCTCGAGCAGTACTTC
J: TRBJ1-2; size: -; V: TRBV18; length: 14; D: -; CDR3: CASSPPQGIYGYTF; DNA: TGTGCCAGCTCACCACCGCAGGGAATCTATGGCTACACCTTC
J: TRBJ1-5; size: -; V: TRBV20-1; length: 14; D: -; CDR3: CSASNRRANQPQHF; DNA: TGCAGTGCTAGTAACCGCAGGGCCAATCAGCCCCAGCATTTT
J: TRBJ2-2; size: once; V: TRBV5-1; length: 15; D: TRBD2; CDR3: CASKFLAGDTGELFF; DNA: TGCGCCAGCAAGTTCCTAGCGGGGGACACCGGGGAGCTGTTTTTT
J: TRBJ2-1; size: -; V: TRBV9; length: 13; D: -; CDR3: CASSVGSYNEQFF; DNA: TGTGCCAGCAGCGTGGGCTCCTACAATGAGCAGTTCTTC
J: TRBJ1-1; size: once; V: TRBV7-2; length: 14; D: -; CDR3: CASSFGGASERAFF; DNA: TGTGCCAGCAGCTTTGGGGGGGCGAGCGAACGGGCTTTCTTT
J: TRBJ2-3; size: once; V: TRBV7-2; length: 15; D: -; CDR3: CASSTRDFSTDTQYF; DNA: TGTGCCAGCTCAACACGGGACTTTAGCACAGATACGCAGTATTTT
J: TRBJ1-1; size: -; V: TRBV5-6; length: 13; D: -; CDR3: CASSFGGNTEAFF; DNA: TGTGCCAGCAGCTTCGGAGGGAACACTGAAGCTTTCTTT
J: TRBJ2-1; size: -; V: TRBV11-2; length: 15; D: -; CDR3: CASSLGWDLGYEQFF; DNA: TGTGCCAGCAGCTTAGGTTGGGATTTGGGTTATGAGCAGTTCTTC
J: TRBJ2-7; size: -; V: TRBV4-1; length: 12; D: -; CDR3: CASSQTSGEQYF; DNA: TGCGCCAGCAGCCAGACCTCAGGGGAGCAGTACTTC
J: TRBJ1-6; size: -; V: TRBV28; length: 14; D: TRBD1; CDR3: CASSGTDYNSPLHF; DNA: TGTGCCAGCAGTGGGACAGATTATAATTCACCCCTCCACTTT
J: TRBJ1-1; size: many; V: TRBV2; length: 16; D: -; CDR3: CASSLSTGDLNTEAFF; DNA: TGTGCCAGCAGTTTATCTACAGGAGACTTGAACACTGAAGCTTTCTTT
J: TRBJ1-1; size: -; V: TRBV6-4; length: 13; D: -; CDR3: CASSVQASTEAFF; DNA: TGTGCCAGCAGTGTACAGGCCTCGACTGAAGCTTTCTTT
J: TRBJ2-7; size: -; V: TRBV28; length: 14; D: -; CDR3: CASSLPIYSYEQYF; DNA: TGTGCCAGCAGTTTACCAATTTACTCCTACGAGCAGTACTTC
J: TRBJ1-1; size: -; V: TRBV4-2; length: 16; D: -; CDR3: CASSQVDSDRNTEAFF; DNA: TGTGCCAGCAGCCAAGTGGACAGCGATAGGAACACTGAAGCTTTCTTT
J: TRBJ1-1; size: once; V: TRBV6-5; length: 13; D: -; CDR3: CASGWAWNTEAFF; DNA: TGTGCCAGCGGGTGGGCCTGGAACACTGAAGCTTTCTTT
J: TRBJ1-4; size: -; V: TRBV28; length: 15; D: -; CDR3: CASSLYPAGEEKLFF; DNA: TGTGCCAGCAGTTTATACCCAGCGGGTGAGGAAAAACTGTTTTTT
J: TRBJ1-1; size: once; V: TRBV7-2; length: 15; D: -; CDR3: CASSLRRGPNTEAFF; DNA: TGTGCCAGCAGCTTGAGAAGGGGACCGAACACTGAAGCTTTCTTT
J: TRBJ1-1; size: -; V: TRBV5-1; length: 14; D: -; CDR3: CASSLAQGNAEAFF; DNA: TGCGCCAGCAGCTTGGCCCAGGGGAACGCTGAAGCTTTCTTT
J: TRBJ1-1; size: once; V: TRBV30; length: 15; D: -; CDR3: CAWSVRQDWNTEAFF; DNA: TGTGCCTGGAGTGTAAGACAGGACTGGAACACTGAAGCTTTCTTT
J: TRBJ1-1; size: -; V: TRBV4-1; length: 14; D: -; CDR3: CASSQFPGGTEAFF; DNA: TGCGCCAGCAGCCAATTTCCGGGAGGCACTGAAGCTTTCTTT
J: TRBJ1-5; size: -; V: TRBV29-1; length: 12; D: -; CDR3: CSVGTSNQPQHF; DNA: TGCAGCGTTGGAACTAGCAATCAGCCCCAGCATTTT
J: TRBJ2-7; size: -; V: TRBV3-1/TRBV3-2; length: 17; D: -; CDR3: CASSGRTGVAGFYEQYF; DNA: TGTGCCAGCAGCGGACGGACAGGAGTAGCGGGATTCTACGAGCAGTACTTC
J: TRBJ1-5; size: -; V: TRBV6-1; length: 13; D: -; CDR3: CASSEGTDQPQHF; DNA: TGTGCCAGCAGTGAAGGGACAGATCAGCCCCAGCATTTT
J: TRBJ1-1; size: -; V: TRBV11-2; length: 17; D: -; CDR3: CASSPWGGRGAWTEAFF; DNA: TGTGCCAGCAGCCCGTGGGGGGGCAGGGGCGCGTGGACTGAAGCTTTCTTT
J: TRBJ2-1; size: -; V: TRBV6-5; length: 16; D: -; CDR3: CASSSSPGRSYNEQFF; DNA: TGTGCCAGCAGTTCCTCCCCGGGACGGTCCTACAATGAGCAGTTCTTC
J: TRBJ2-1; size: -; V: TRBV18; length: 12; D: -; CDR3: CASSPLGNEQFF; DNA: TGTGCCAGCTCACCACTTGGGAATGAGCAGTTCTTC
J: TRBJ2-2; size: -; V: TRBV27; length: 14; D: -; CDR3: CASSLALASGELFF; DNA: TGTGCCAGCAGTTTAGCCCTAGCATCCGGGGAGCTGTTTTTT
J: TRBJ2-3; size: -; V: TRBV12-3/TRBV12-4; length: 12; D: TRBD2; CDR3: CASWGGTDTQYF; DNA: TGTGCCAGTTGGGGGGGTACAGATACGCAGTATTTT
J: TRBJ2-7; size: few; V: TRBV5-1; length: 13; D: -; CDR3: CASSWGGPYEQYF; DNA: TGCGCCAGCAGCTGGGGAGGCCCCTACGAGCAGTACTTC